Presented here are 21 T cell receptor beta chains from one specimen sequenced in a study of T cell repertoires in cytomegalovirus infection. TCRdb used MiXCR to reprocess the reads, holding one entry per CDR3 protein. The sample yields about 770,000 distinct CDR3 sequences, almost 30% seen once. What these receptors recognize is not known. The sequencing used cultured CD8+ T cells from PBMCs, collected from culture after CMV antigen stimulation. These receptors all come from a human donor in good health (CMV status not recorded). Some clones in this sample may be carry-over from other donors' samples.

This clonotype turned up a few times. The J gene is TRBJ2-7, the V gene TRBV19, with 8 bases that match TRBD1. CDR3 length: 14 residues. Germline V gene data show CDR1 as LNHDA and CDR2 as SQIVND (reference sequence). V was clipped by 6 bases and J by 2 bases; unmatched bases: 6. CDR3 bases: TGTGCCAGTAGCGCCGCGGGACAGGCCTACGAGCAGTACTTC. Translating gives CASSAAGQAYEQYF.

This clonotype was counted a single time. The CDR3 sequence is CASTPEGGDTEAFF. In DNA, the CDR3 is TGTGCCAGCACCCCGGAGGGTGGGGACACTGAAGCTTTCTTT. The chain has TRBV28 and TRBJ1-1; D gene ambiguous. Germline V lookup: CDR1 MDHEN, CDR2 SYDVKM. The CDR3 has 14 amino acids. V was cut by 7 bases and J by 3 bases, with 15 bases left in between.

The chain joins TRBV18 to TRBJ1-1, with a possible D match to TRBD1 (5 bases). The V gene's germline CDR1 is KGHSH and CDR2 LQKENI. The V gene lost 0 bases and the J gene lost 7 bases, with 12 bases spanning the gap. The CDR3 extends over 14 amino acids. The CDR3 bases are TGTGCCAGCTCACCACCGGACAACCCCCTTGAAGCTTTCTTT. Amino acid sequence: CASSPPDNPLEAFF.

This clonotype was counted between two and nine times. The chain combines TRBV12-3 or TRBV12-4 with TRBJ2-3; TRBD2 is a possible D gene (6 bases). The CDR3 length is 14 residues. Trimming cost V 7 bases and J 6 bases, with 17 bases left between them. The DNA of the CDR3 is TGTGCCAGCACTCGGGACTTAATCGTTGATACGCAGTATTTT. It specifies CASTRDLIVDTQYF.

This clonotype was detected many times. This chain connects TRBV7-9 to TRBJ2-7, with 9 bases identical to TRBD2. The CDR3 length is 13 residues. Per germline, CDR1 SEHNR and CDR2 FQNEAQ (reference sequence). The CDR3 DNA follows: TGTGCCAGCAGCCTAGCGGGGAGATACGAGCAGTACGTC. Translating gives CASSLAGRYEQYV.

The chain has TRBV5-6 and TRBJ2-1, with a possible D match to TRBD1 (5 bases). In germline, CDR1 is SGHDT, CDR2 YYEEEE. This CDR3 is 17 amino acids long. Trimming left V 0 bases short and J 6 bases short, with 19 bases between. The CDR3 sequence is CASSLGPQGLIGNEQFF. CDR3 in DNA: TGTGCCAGCAGCTTGGGCCCTCAGGGCCTCATCGGCAATGAGCAGTTCTTC. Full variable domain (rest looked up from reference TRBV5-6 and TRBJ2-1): DAGVTQSPTHLIKTRGQQVTLRCSPKSGHDTVSWYQQALGQGPQFIFQYYEEEERQRGNFPDRFSGHQFPNYSSELNVNALLLGDSALYLCASSLGPQGLIGNEQFFGPGTRLTVL.

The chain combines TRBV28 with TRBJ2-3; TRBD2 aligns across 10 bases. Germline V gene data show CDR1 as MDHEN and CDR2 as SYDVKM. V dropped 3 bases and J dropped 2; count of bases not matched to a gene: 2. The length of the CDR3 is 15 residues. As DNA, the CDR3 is TGTGCCAGCAGTTTTGGACTAGCGGACACAGATACGCAGTATTTT. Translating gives CASSFGLADTDTQYF.

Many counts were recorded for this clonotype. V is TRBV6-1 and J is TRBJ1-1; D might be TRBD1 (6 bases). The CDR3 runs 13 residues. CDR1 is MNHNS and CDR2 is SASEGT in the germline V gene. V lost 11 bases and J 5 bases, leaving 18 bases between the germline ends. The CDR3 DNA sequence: TGTGCCGGCGAAGGGGGAGATGGGACTGAAGCTTTCTTT. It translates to CAGEGGDGTEAFF.

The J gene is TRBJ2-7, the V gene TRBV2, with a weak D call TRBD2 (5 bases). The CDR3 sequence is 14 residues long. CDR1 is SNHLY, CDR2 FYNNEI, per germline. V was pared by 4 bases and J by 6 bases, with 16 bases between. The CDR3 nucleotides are TGTGCCAGCAGTGTCCGGGCTCCTCTAGCCGAGCAGTACTTC. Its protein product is CASSVRAPLAEQYF.

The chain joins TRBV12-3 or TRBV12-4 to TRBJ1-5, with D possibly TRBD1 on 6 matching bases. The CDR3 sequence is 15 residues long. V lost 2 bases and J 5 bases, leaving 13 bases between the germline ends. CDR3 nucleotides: TGTGCCAGCAGTTTATCGGACAGTTTGTATCAGCCCCAGCATTTT. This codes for CASSLSDSLYQPQHF.

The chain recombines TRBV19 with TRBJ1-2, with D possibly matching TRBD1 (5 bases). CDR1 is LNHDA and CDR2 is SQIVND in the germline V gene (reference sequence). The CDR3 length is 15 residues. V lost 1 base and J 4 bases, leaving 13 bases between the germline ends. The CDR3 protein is CASSIVLTEVYGYTF. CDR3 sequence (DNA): TGTGCCAGTAGTATAGTTCTGACAGAAGTCTATGGCTACACCTTC.

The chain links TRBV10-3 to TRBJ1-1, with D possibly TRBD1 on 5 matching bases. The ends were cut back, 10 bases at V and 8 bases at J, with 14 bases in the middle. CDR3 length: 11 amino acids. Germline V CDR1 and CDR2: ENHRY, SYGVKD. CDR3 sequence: CATLEGREAFF. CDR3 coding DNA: TGTGCCACTCTGGAGGGGCGGGAAGCTTTCTTT.

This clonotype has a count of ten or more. The DNA of the CDR3 is TGTGCCAGGGATATGGAGGGCAGCTATGGCTACACCTTC. It encodes CARDMEGSYGYTF. The rearrangement uses TRBV7-3 and TRBJ1-2, with D unresolved. The V end lost 9 bases, the J end lost 4 bases, and 15 bases lay between the germline ends. The CDR3 spans 13 residues. The germline V gene encodes CDR1 SGHTA and CDR2 FQGTGA.

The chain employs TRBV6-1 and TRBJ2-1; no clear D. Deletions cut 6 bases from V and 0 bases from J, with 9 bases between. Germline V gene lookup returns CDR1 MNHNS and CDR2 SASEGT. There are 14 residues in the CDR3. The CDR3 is CASSVVDSYNEQFF. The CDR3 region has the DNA TGTGCCAGCAGCGTAGTCGACTCCTACAATGAGCAGTTCTTC.

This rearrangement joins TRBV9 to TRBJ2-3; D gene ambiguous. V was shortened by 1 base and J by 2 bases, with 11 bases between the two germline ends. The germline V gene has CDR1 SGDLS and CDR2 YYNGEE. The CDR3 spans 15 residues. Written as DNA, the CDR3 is TGTGCCAGCAGCGTATTCCAGCGAAACACAGATACGCAGTATTTT. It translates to CASSVFQRNTDTQYF.

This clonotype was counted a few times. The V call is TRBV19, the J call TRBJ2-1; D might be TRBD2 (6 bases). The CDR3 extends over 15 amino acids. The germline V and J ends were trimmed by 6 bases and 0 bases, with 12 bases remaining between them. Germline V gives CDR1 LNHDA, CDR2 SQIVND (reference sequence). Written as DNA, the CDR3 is TGTGCCAGTAGCCCTAGCGTGAGCTCCTACAATGAGCAGTTCTTC. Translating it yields CASSPSVSSYNEQFF. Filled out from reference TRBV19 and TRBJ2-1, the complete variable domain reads DGGITQSPKYLFRKEGQNVTLSCEQNLNHDAMYWYRQDPGQGLRLIYYSQIVNDFQKGDIAEGYSVSREKKESFPLTVTSAQKNPTAFYLCASSPSVSSYNEQFFGPGTRLTVL.

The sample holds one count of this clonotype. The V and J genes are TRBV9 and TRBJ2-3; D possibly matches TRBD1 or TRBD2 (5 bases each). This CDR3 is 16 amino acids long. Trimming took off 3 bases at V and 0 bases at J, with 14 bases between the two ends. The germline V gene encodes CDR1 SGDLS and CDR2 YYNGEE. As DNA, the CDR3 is TGTGCCAGCAGCGACGGGACGGTTTCTAGCACAGATACGCAGTATTTT. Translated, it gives CASSDGTVSSTDTQYF.

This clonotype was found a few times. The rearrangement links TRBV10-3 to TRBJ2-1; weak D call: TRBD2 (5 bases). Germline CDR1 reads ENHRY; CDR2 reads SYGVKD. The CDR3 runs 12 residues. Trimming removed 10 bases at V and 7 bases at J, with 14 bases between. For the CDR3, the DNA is TGTGCCACCAGAGAGGGCTATAATGAGCAGTTCTTC. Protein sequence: CATREGYNEQFF.

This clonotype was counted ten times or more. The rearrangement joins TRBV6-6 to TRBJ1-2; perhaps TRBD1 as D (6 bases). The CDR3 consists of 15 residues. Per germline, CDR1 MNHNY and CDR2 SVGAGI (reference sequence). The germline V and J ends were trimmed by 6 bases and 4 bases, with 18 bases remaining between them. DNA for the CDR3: TGTGCCAGCAGCCCCGAGGGGGATTTTTCCTATGGCTACACCTTC. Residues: CASSPEGDFSYGYTF.

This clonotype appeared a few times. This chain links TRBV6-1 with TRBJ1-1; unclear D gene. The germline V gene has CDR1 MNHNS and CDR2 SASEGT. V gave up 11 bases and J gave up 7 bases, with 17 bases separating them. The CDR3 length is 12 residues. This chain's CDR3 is CAARVRNFEAFF. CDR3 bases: TGTGCCGCCCGGGTCAGGAACTTTGAAGCTTTCTTT.

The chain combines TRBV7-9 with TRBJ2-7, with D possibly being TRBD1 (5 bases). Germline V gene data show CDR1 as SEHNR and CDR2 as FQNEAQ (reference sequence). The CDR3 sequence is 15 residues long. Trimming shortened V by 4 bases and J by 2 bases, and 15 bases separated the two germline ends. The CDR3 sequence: CASSSQKGVPYEQYF. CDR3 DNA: TGTGCCAGCAGCTCTCAGAAAGGGGTGCCCTACGAGCAGTACTTC.